One and the same sample provided the 18 T cell receptor beta chains below, sequenced in a study of T cell responses to AZD1222 COVID-19 vaccine. Generated by immunoSEQ multiplex PCR, the TCRdb table keeps only in-frame clones and is missing some. The sample records some 19,000 clones, approximately 79% being singletons. Sequencing used peripheral blood, obtained on day 0 of AZD1222 vaccination. All receptors derive from an adult in good health.

The V and J genes are TRBV5-4 and TRBJ2-7; 8 positions match TRBD1. The junction had 10 bases not matched to a gene; V was cut back by 4 bases and J by 1 base. Germline assignment: CDR1 SGHNT and CDR2 YYREEE (reference sequence). The CDR3 has 16 residues. The CDR3 protein is CASSTPTQGVSYEQYF. The DNA for the CDR3 is TGTGCCAGCAGCACCCCAACACAGGGGGTTTCCTACGAGCAGTACTTC.

This clone was detected only once. The V call is TRBV9, the J call TRBJ2-3, with 12 bases fitting TRBD2. Germline CDR1 SGDLS, CDR2 YYNGEE. The ends lost 0 bases at V and 1 base at J; junction bases unmatched: 6. The CDR3 is 18 amino acids. CDR3 coding DNA: TGTGCCAGCAGCGTAGCGTCGGCTAGCGGGGGGGGCACAGATACGCAGTATTTT. Translating gives CASSVASASGGGTDTQYF.

V and J are TRBV5-1 and TRBJ1-2, with D perhaps matching TRBD1 (5 bases). Between the trimmed V and J ends, which lost 1 base and 7 bases, there was a span of 14 bases. The CDR3 consists of 14 residues. Germline CDR1 SGHRS, CDR2 YFSETQ. The CDR3 sequence is CASSLWEGQSGYTF. The CDR3 DNA follows: TGCGCCAGCAGCTTGTGGGAGGGGCAGAGTGGCTACACCTTC.

This chain uses TRBV2 with TRBJ2-2; D may be TRBD2 (5 bases). This CDR3 comprises 13 residues. Per the germline V gene, CDR1 is SNHLY and CDR2 is FYNNEI. V was trimmed by 6 bases and J by 2 bases, leaving 7 bases between them. Here the CDR3 reads CASSSGNTGELFF. CDR3 DNA: TGTGCCAGCAGCAGCGGAAACACCGGGGAGCTGTTTTTT.

The sample holds one count of this clone. V gene TRBV2 combines with J gene TRBJ2-1; D could derive from TRBD1 or TRBD2 (6 bases each). This CDR3 region has 14 residues. CDR1 is SNHLY, CDR2 FYNNEI, per germline. Between the trimmed V and J ends, which lost 9 bases and 5 bases, there was a span of 17 bases. In DNA form, the CDR3 reads TGTGCCAGAGGGGGACTGACCCCGAACAATGAGCAGTTCTTC. Amino acid sequence: CARGGLTPNNEQFF.

The CDR3 DNA reads as TGCGCCAGCAGCTTGGACTCCCCGGGCGGGGAGCTGTTTTTT. It encodes CASSLDSPGGELFF. The chain links TRBV5-1 to TRBJ2-2; D uncertain. V was clipped by 0 bases and J by 7 bases, with 10 bases between them. CDR1 and CDR2 (germline): SGHRS, YFSETQ. CDR3 length: 14 amino acids.

This chain connects TRBV3-1 (or the pseudogene TRBV3-2) to TRBJ2-1, with D unclear. V dropped 3 bases and J dropped 4 bases, with 4 bases sitting between them. The CDR3 extends over 12 amino acids. Germline loops: CDR1 LGHDT, CDR2 YNNKEL (reference sequence). This chain's CDR3 is CASSHKYNEQFF. CDR3 DNA sequence: TGTGCCAGCAGCCACAAGTACAATGAGCAGTTCTTC.

The chain links TRBV7-8 to TRBJ1-4; the D is unclear. V lost 5 bases, J lost 0 bases, and 10 bases lay in between. CDR3 length: 15 residues. Germline lookup yields CDR1 SGHVS and CDR2 FQNEAQ. DNA for the CDR3: TGTGCCAGCAGCCTCGGGCCAGCAACTAATGAAAAACTGTTTTTT. Translated, it gives CASSLGPATNEKLFF.

This clone was detected only a few times. V and J are TRBV5-1 and TRBJ2-2; TRBD2 matches 12 bases. Germline V gene sequence: CDR1 SGHRS, CDR2 YFSETQ. The J segment lost 6 bases and the V segment lost 4 bases, leaving 10 bases of the junction unmatched. This CDR3 contains 17 residues. Here the CDR3 reads CASSAGTSGQRPGELFF. Written as DNA, the CDR3 is TGCGCCAGCAGCGCGGGGACTAGCGGGCAACGGCCCGGGGAGCTGTTTTTT.

This chain joins TRBV19 and TRBJ2-7, with 14 positions matching TRBD2. Germline values: CDR1 LNHDA, CDR2 SQIVND (reference sequence). With 6 bases clipped from V and 3 bases from J, the junction kept 7 bases outside the gene matches. CDR3 length: 16 residues. This CDR3 is CASSPRTSGRSYEQYF. The CDR3 nucleotides are TGTGCCAGTAGCCCTCGGACTAGCGGGAGGAGCTACGAGCAGTACTTC.

The chain links TRBV3-1 (or the pseudogene TRBV3-2) to TRBJ2-5; no clear D gene. V was trimmed by 4 bases and J by 0 bases, leaving 12 bases between them. The germline V gene has CDR1 LGHDT and CDR2 YNNKEL (reference sequence). CDR3 length: 15 residues. In nucleotides, the CDR3 is TGTGCCAGCAGCCCATGGGTGGGGAACCAAGAGACCCAGTACTTC. This translates into CASSPWVGNQETQYF.

The chain combines TRBV7-3 with TRBJ2-1; 10 nucleotides match TRBD2. This CDR3 has 15 amino acids. Unmatched junction bases numbered 9, after V lost 4 bases and J lost 9 bases. Germline V gives CDR1 SGHTA, CDR2 FQGTGA. CDR3 region: CASSSGGTSVTEQFF. The CDR3 DNA reads TGTGCCAGCAGCTCAGGGGGGACTAGCGTGACTGAGCAGTTCTTC.

The rearrangement uses TRBV9 and TRBJ2-1; 8 nucleotides align to TRBD1. Germline CDR1 is SGDLS and CDR2 is YYNGEE. CDR3 length: 15 amino acids. After removal of 4 bases from V and 2 bases from J, the junction contained 5 bases not matched to a gene. CDR3 amino acids: CASSPRGQAYNEQFF. DNA for the CDR3: TGTGCCAGCAGCCCCCGGGGACAGGCCTACAATGAGCAGTTCTTC.

This clone was seen just once. This chain uses TRBV6-2 or TRBV6-3 with TRBJ2-7, with 9 positions matching TRBD2. Trimming took 3 bases from V and 3 from J; bases not matched to a gene: 12. Germline CDR1 and CDR2: MNHEY and SVGEGT. CDR3 length: 17 amino acids. CDR3 bases: TGTGCCAGCAGTTATCGCTCCGGACTAGCGAAGAACTACGAGCAGTACTTC. Amino acid sequence: CASSYRSGLAKNYEQYF.

This rearrangement joins TRBV7-8 to TRBJ1-5; 7 nucleotides agree with TRBD1. The CDR3 loop spans 15 amino acids. Germline V lookup: CDR1 SGHVS, CDR2 FQNEAQ. J was trimmed by 2 bases and V by 5 bases; bases with no gene match: 6. For the CDR3, the DNA is TGTGCCAGCAGCCCTCAGGGGGTTGGCAATCAGCCCCAGCATTTT. Encoded protein: CASSPQGVGNQPQHF.

This rearrangement joins TRBV7-9 to TRBJ2-1; TRBD1 matches 8 bases. The V segment lost 5 bases and the J segment 8 bases; nucleotides outside the gene matches: 17. The length of the CDR3 is 17 residues. Germline values: CDR1 SEHNR, CDR2 FQNEAQ (reference sequence). CDR3 sequence (DNA): TGTGCCAGCAGCCCTGGACCTCCCAGTGACAGGGGTCATGAGCAGTTCTTC. This sequence encodes CASSPGPPSDRGHEQFF.

The chain combines TRBV11-2 with TRBJ1-4; D is uncertain. Germline CDR1 reads SGHAT; CDR2 reads FQNNGV. The V and J ends lost 5 bases and 4 bases respectively, with 11 bases between them. CDR3 length: 14 residues. CDR3 DNA sequence: TGTGCCAGCAGCGTGGGTTTTTATAATGAAAAACTGTTTTTT. Translating gives CASSVGFYNEKLFF.

This clone was counted between two and nine times. The chain recombines TRBV5-4 with TRBJ2-7; D is unresolved. The V gene's germline CDR1 is SGHNT and CDR2 YYREEE (reference sequence). V lost 0 bases, J lost 2 bases, and 6 bases lay in between. The CDR3 runs 13 residues. DNA for the CDR3: TGTGCCAGCAGCTTGGATGTTCCCTACGAGCAGTACTTC. Amino acid sequence: CASSLDVPYEQYF.